The 4 T cell receptor beta chains below were found in one sample sequenced in a study of control samples from healthy donors and cancer patients. Data came from immunoSEQ multiplex PCR; TCRdb stores just in-frame clones and leaves some out. This table has roughly 70,000 clones, under 90% appearing once. Material for sequencing was blood. The receptors come from a middle-aged man in good health.

The chain combines TRBV10-1 with TRBJ1-6; the D gene is possibly TRBD1 (6 bases). The CDR3 has 19 amino acids. Germline V gene lookup returns CDR1 WNHNN and CDR2 SYGVQD (reference sequence). The V gene lost 7 bases and the J gene lost 5 bases, with 27 bases spanning the gap. This CDR3 is CASTPPGTPKDQNNSPLHF. CDR3 DNA sequence: TGCGCCAGCACCCCCCCCGGGACACCTAAAGACCAAAATAATTCACCCCTCCACTTT.

This clone has only one observation. The rearrangement uses TRBV6-2 or TRBV6-3 and TRBJ2-1; D is perhaps TRBD2 (6 bases). This CDR3 has 15 residues. Trimming stripped 2 bases from V and 4 bases from J, with 12 bases between. Germline CDR1 reads MNHEY; CDR2 reads SVGEGT. In DNA, the CDR3 is TGTGCCAGCAGTTACCAGTGGAGGGGATACAATGAGCAGTTCTTC. Amino acid sequence: CASSYQWRGYNEQFF.

This chain uses TRBV28 with TRBJ1-1; D gene unclear. CDR3 size: 15 residues. V dropped 2 bases and J dropped 10 bases, with 20 bases sitting between them. Germline V gene data show CDR1 as MDHEN and CDR2 as SYDVKM. CDR3 residues: CASSLPPGLPGRAFF. CDR3 bases: TGTGCCAGCAGTTTACCCCCCGGGCTCCCTGGTAGAGCTTTCTTT.

The chain employs TRBV27 and TRBJ1-1, with D unresolved. The CDR3 sequence is 16 residues long. Germline loops: CDR1 MNHEY, CDR2 SMNVEV (reference sequence). V lost 0 bases and J 7 bases, leaving 18 bases between the germline ends. This CDR3 is CASSLSFRVGVSEAFF. CDR3 sequence (DNA): TGTGCCAGCAGTTTATCTTTCCGCGTCGGGGTAAGTGAAGCTTTCTTT.